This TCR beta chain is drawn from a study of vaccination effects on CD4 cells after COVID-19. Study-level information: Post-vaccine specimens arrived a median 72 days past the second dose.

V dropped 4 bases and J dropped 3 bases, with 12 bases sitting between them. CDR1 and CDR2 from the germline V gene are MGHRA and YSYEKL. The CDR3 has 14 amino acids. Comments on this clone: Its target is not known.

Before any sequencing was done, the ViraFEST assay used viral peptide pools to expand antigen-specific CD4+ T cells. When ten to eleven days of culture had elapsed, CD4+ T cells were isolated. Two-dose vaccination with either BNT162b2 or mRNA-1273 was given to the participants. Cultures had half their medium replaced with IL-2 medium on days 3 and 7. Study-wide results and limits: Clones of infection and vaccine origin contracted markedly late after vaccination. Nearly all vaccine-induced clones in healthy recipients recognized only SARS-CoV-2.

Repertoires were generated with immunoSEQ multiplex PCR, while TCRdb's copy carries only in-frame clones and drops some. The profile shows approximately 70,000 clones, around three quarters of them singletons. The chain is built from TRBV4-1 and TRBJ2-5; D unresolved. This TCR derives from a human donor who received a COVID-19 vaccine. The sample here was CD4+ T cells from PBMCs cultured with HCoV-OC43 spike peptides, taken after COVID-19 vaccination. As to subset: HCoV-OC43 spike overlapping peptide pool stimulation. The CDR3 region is CASSRGRREETQYF. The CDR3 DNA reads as TGCGCCAGCAGCCGTGGACGGCGAGAAGAGACCCAGTACTTC.